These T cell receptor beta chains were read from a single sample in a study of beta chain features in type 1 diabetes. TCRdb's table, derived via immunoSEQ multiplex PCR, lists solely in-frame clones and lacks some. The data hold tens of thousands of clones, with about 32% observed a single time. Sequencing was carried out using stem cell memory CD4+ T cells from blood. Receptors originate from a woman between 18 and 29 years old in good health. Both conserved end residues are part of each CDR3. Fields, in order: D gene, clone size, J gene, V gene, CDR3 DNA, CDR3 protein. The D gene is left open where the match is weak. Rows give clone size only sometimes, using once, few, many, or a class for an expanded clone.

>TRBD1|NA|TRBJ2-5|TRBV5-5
TGTGCCAGCAGCTCGACAGGGAACCAAGAGACCCAGTACTTC
CASSSTGNQETQYF
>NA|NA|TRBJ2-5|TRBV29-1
TGCAGCGTTGGGGGAGGAGAGACCCAGTACTTC
CSVGGGETQYF
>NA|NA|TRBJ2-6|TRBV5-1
TGCGCCAGCAGCTTAGGGTCTGGCGGGACTTCTGGGGCCAACGTCCTGACTTTC
CASSLGSGGTSGANVLTF
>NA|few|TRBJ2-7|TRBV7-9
TGTGCCAGCAGCTTCACGGGCTACGAGCAGTACTTC
CASSFTGYEQYF
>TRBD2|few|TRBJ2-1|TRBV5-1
TGCGCCAGCAGCTTGCTGTCTAGCGGGGGTGTGAGCGGTGAGCAGTTCTTC
CASSLLSSGGVSGEQFF
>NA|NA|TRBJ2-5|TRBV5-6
TGTGCCAGCAGTAATCAAGAGACCCAGTACTTC
CASSNQETQYF
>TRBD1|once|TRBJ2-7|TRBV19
TGTGCCAGTAGTATAAACGGGGACAGGGGCTACGAGCAGTACTTC
CASSINGDRGYEQYF
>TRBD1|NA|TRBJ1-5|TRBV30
TGTGCCTGGAGGGACAGGGGAAATCAGCCCCAGCATTTT
CAWRDRGNQPQHF
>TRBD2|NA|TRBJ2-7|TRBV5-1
TGCGCCAGCAGCCCCTGGACTAGCGCACCCTACGAGCAGTACTTC
CASSPWTSAPYEQYF
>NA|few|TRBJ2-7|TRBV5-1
TGCGCCAGCAGCTTGTTGGGCGACAGTGGCGAGCAGTACTTC
CASSLLGDSGEQYF
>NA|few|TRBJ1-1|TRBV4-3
TGCGCCAGCAGCAGAGGGTCAGGAGGGGACACTGAAGCTTTCTTT
CASSRGSGGDTEAFF
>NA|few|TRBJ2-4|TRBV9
TGTGCCAGCAGCGTTAGCGGAAACAGGGGAGAAGGCATTCAGTACTTC
CASSVSGNRGEGIQYF
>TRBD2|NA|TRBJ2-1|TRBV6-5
TGTGCCAGCAGGCTCGGACTAGCCCGCGAGCAGTTCTTC
CASRLGLAREQFF
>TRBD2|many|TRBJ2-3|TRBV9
TGTGCCAGCAGCCCCCGGGAGGGGCCAGATACGCAGTATTTT
CASSPREGPDTQYF
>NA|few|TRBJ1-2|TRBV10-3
TGTGCCATCAGTGGGCAGCGGGGTTTTTATGGCTACACCTTC
CAISGQRGFYGYTF
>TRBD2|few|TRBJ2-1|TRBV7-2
TGTGCCAGCAGCTTAGCGGGACTAGCGGGGATGCATGAGCAGTTCTTC
CASSLAGLAGMHEQFF
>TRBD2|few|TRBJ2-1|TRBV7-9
TGTGCCAGCAGCTCAGGACTAGCGGGCTACAATGAGCAGTTCTTC
CASSSGLAGYNEQFF
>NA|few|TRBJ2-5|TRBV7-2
TGTGCCAGCAGCTTCGGCAGGGCAGAGACCCAGTACTTC
CASSFGRAETQYF
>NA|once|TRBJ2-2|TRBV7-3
TGTGCCAGCAGCCCCGGGATGGGGACCGGGGAGCTGTTTTTT
CASSPGMGTGELFF
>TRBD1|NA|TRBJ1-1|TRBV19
TGTGCCAGTACTCCCGGACAGGGAACTAATCCGAACACTGAAGCTTTCTTT
CASTPGQGTNPNTEAFF
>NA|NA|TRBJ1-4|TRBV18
TGTGCCAGCTCACCACGGGGCAGCCTTAATGAAAAACTGTTTTTT
CASSPRGSLNEKLFF
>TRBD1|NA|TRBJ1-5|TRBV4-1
TGCGCCAGCAGCCGGACCCCTACAGGGGAGGTTCAGCCCCAGCATTTT
CASSRTPTGEVQPQHF
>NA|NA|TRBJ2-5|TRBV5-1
TGCGCCAGCAGCTCGAGACAGGGGAGGGGCCAAGAGACCCAGTACTTC
CASSSRQGRGQETQYF
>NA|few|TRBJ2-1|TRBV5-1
TGCGCCAGTGCCGAGGACGGGGATTTTTACAATGAGCAGTTCTTC
CASAEDGDFYNEQFF
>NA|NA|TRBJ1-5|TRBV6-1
TGTGCCAGCAGTGAAGGAGGGCAGCCCCAGCATTTT
CASSEGGQPQHF
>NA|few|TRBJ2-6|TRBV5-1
TGCGCCAGCAGAGACACCTCTGGGGCCAACGTCCTGACTTTC
CASRDTSGANVLTF
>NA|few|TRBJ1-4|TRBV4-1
TGCGCCAGCAGCAGGGGGGGCTTTAATGAAAAACTGTTTTTT
CASSRGGFNEKLFF
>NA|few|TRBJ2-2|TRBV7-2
TGTGCCAGCAGCTTTGGGGCTGTTAAAGGGGAGCTGTTTTTT
CASSFGAVKGELFF
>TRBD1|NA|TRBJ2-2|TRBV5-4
TGTGCCAGCAGCGCCGGGACAGGGGGCCCCGGGGAGCTGTTTTTT
CASSAGTGGPGELFF
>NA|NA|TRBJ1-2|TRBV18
TGTGCCAGCTCACCACGGGGAGATGGCTACACCTTC
CASSPRGDGYTF
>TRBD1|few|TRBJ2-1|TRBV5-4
TGTGCCAGCAGTTTTTACAGGGGGAATGAGCAGTTCTTC
CASSFYRGNEQFF
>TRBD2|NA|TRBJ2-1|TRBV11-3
TGTGCCAGCAGCCGTTCAATAGCGGGGGATGAGCAGTTCTTC
CASSRSIAGDEQFF
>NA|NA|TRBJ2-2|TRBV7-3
TGTGCCAGCAGCTTAGTGAGGCCCACCGGGGAGCTGTTTTTT
CASSLVRPTGELFF
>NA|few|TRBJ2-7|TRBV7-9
TGTGCCAGCAGCTTAGGTCTAGCCGAGCAGTACTTC
CASSLGLAEQYF
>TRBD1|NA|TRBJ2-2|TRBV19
TGTGCCAGTTCAGACAGGGGGCGAATGGACACCGGGGAGCTGTTTTTT
CASSDRGRMDTGELFF
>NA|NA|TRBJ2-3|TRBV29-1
TGCAGCGTTGAAGTGGGGGCTCAGGATACGCAGTATTTT
CSVEVGAQDTQYF
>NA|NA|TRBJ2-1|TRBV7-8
TGTGCCAGCAGCCCCGGCCGGGACTGGAAAAGCAATGAGCAGTTCTTC
CASSPGRDWKSNEQFF
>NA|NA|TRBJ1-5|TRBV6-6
TGTGCCAGCAGTAGGGACTCCGGCGGGAATCAGCCCCAGCATTTT
CASSRDSGGNQPQHF
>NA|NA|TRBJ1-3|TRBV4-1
TGCGCCAGCAGCCAAGATAGGAGTTCTGGAAACACCATATATTTT
CASSQDRSSGNTIYF
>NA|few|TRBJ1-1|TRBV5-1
TGCGCCAGCAGACCCGACACTTTAAACACTGAAGCTTTCTTT
CASRPDTLNTEAFF
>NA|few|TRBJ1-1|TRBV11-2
TGTGCCAGCAGCCTCCCCCCGGTCGAAAAAGCTTTCTTT
CASSLPPVEKAFF
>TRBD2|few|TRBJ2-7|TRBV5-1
TGCGCCAGCAGATTAGCGGGAGGGAACGAGCAGTACTTC
CASRLAGGNEQYF
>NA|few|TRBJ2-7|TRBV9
TGTGCCAGCAGCGGTGGGGCTAGCGCCTACGAGCAGTACTTC
CASSGGASAYEQYF
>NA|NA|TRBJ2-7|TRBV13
TGTGCCAGCAGCTTAGACAGGGATAATAAGGAGCAGTACTTC
CASSLDRDNKEQYF
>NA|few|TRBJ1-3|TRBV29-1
TGCAGCGTTGACGGACTTCCCGGCGGAAACACCATATATTTT
CSVDGLPGGNTIYF
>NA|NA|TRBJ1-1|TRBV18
TGTGCCAGCTCACCCCAGGGATACACTGAAGCTTTCTTT
CASSPQGYTEAFF
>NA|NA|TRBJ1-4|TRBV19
TGTGCCACTAGAAACCCGGGAACGGCTAATGAAAAACTGTTTTTT
CATRNPGTANEKLFF
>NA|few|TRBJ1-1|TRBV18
TGTGCCAGCTCACTGTCGTCCCGTAACACTGAAGCTTTCTTT
CASSLSSRNTEAFF
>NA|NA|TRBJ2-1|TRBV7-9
TGTGCCAGCAGCTCCATGGGGGGGGCTGACTACAATGAGCAGTTCTTC
CASSSMGGADYNEQFF
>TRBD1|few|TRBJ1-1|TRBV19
TGTGCCAGTAACGGACAGGGAAACACTGAAGCTTTCTTT
CASNGQGNTEAFF
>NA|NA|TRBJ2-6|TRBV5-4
TGTGCCAGCAGCTTGATAGCGGCTTCCCCTGGGGCCAACGTCCTGACTTTC
CASSLIAASPGANVLTF
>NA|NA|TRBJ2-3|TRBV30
TGTGCCGCCCAACACCACCAGGGAAGGACGCAGTATTTT
CAAQHHQGRTQYF
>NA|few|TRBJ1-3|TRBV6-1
TGTGCCAGCAGAAAGGGGCAGGATGGTGGAAACACCATATATTTT
CASRKGQDGGNTIYF
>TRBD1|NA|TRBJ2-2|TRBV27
TGTGCCAGCAGTTTATACAGGGGACGTCCCGGGGAGCTGTTTTTT
CASSLYRGRPGELFF